Below, one T cell receptor (beta chain) is given with its context. Study processing details: By means of reference gene primer amplification, nucleated cell counts were estimated. TCRdb keeps only in-frame clones here, not all; method: immunoSEQ multiplex PCR. That table furnishes V, J and clone size, whereas the DNA furnished D and trimming. Of 56,000 or so clones listed, approximately 89% are singletons. These data originate in a study of blood T cell repertoires in COVID-19. In the study overall: The origin of the acute and convalescent COVID-19 samples was the United States, Italy and Spain. Nucleic acid was either cDNA or gDNA, and it came from T cells, B-cell-depleted T cells, or PBMCs.

The V end lost 4 bases, the J end lost 2 bases, and 12 bases lay between the germline ends. Germline values: CDR1 SGHRS, CDR2 YFSETQ. This CDR3 is built from 14 residues. Those enrolled in Seattle joined during active infection and were followed longitudinally afterward. Sequenced input: peripheral blood. The chain joins TRBV5-1 to TRBJ1-1, with D unresolved. The receptor comes from a woman aged 60-75 years with COVID-19, enrolled during active disease. CDR3 coding DNA: TGCGCCAGCAGCCTAGACCCCTCAAACACTGAAGCTTTCTTT. Encoded protein: CASSLDPSNTEAFF.